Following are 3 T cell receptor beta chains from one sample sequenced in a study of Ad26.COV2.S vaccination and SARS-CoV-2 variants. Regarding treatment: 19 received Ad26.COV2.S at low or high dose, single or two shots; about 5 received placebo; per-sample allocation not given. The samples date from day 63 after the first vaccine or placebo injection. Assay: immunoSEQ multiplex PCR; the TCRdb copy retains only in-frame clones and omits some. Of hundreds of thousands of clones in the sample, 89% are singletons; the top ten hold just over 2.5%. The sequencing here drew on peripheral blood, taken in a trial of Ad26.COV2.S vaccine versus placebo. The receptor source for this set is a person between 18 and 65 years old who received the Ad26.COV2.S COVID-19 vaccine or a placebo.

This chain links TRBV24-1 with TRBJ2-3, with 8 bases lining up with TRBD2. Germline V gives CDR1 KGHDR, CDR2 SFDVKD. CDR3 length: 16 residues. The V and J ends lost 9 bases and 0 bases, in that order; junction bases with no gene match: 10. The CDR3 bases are TGTGCCACCCTCCCGAGGAAGCGGGAGAGCACAGATACGCAGTATTTT. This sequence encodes CATLPRKRESTDTQYF.

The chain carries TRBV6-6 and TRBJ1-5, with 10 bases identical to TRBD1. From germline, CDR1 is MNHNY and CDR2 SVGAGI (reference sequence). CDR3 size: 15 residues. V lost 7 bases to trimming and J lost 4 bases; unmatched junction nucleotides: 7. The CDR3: CASTLRGQGNQPQHF. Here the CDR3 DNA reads TGTGCCAGCACCTTACGGGGACAGGGGAATCAGCCCCAGCATTTT.

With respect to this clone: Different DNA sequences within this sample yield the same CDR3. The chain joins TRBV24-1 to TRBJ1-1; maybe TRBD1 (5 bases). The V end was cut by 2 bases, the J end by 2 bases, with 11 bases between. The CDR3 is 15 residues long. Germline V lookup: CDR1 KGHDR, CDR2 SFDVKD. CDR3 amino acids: CATSDSRGLNTEAFF. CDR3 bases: TGTGCCACCAGTGATTCGAGGGGCCTCAACACTGAAGCTTTCTTT.